The TCR beta chain under discussion was sequenced for a study of blood T cell repertoires in COVID-19. The data were produced by immunoSEQ multiplex PCR, yet TCRdb's version contains in-frame clones alone and is incomplete. The sample holds around 69,000 clones, approximately 86% seen once. Germline V CDR1 and CDR2: SNHLY, FYNNEI. The CDR3 spans 13 residues. Trimming removed 10 bases from V and 4 bases from J, with 15 bases in between. Sequenced material: peripheral blood. The sequence came from a man in his forties or fifties with active COVID-19. The chain couples TRBV2 to TRBJ2-3, with TRBD2 as a possible D gene (6 bases). The CDR3 loop reads CAKGTSRPDTQYF. The CDR3 region has the DNA TGTGCCAAAGGCACTAGCCGCCCAGATACGCAGTATTTT.